This T cell receptor (beta chain) was sequenced for a study of pediatric ulcerative colitis. Details on this clone: Its antigen remains unidentified.

One to two pinch biopsies were taken from the rectum during colonoscopy. The assay was immunoSEQ multiplex PCR, and TCRdb's table has in-frame clones only and misses some. Of about 36,000 clones listed, less than 80% were seen once; the top ten hold roughly 0.7%. General observations from the study: A couple of patients had blood samples with substantially reduced template counts.

This CDR3 comprises 14 residues. Per the germline V gene, CDR1 is LNHDA and CDR2 is SQIVND (reference sequence). Trimming removed 3 bases at V and 1 base at J, with 9 bases between. The receptor's source is a boy aged 5-17 years with moderate ulcerative colitis. The chain has TRBV19 and TRBJ1-1; D not resolved. Sequences were obtained from gut tissue. The chain's CDR3 is CASSMGSWNTEAFF. CDR3 bases: TGTGCCAGTAGTATGGGAAGCTGGAACACTGAAGCTTTCTTT. The whole variable domain, filled in from reference TRBV19 and TRBJ1-1, reads DGGITQSPKYLFRKEGQNVTLSCEQNLNHDAMYWYRQDPGQGLRLIYYSQIVNDFQKGDIAEGYSVSREKKESFPLTVTSAQKNPTAFYLCASSMGSWNTEAFFGQGTRLTVV.